Listed below are T cell receptor beta chains from one sample, sequenced in a study of shared clonotypes between healthy human individuals. Profiling relied on immunoSEQ multiplex PCR, and the TCRdb table lists in-frame clones only, not all of them. The sample records some 2,100,000 clones, roughly 91% being singletons. Sequencing input: naive CD8+ T cells from PBMCs. Source of these receptors: a man between 18 and 29 years old in good health. Some clones in this sample may be carry-over from other donors' samples. Each CDR3 is given with its conserved first and last residue. D genes are given only for firm matches. Size is omitted from some rows. Given values are once, few, many or a class for expanded clones.

v_call: TRBV7-9
d_call: .
clone_size: .
j_call: TRBJ2-7
cdr3_aa: CASSLVKRVPEQYF
cdr3_nt: TGTGCCAGCAGCTTGGTAAAAAGGGTACCCGAGCAGTACTTC

v_call: TRBV19
d_call: .
clone_size: .
j_call: TRBJ2-7
cdr3_aa: CASSNRLTYEQYF
cdr3_nt: TGTGCCAGTAGTAACCGACTAACCTACGAGCAGTACTTC

v_call: TRBV6-1
d_call: .
clone_size: .
j_call: TRBJ2-3
cdr3_aa: CASSLVRGSTDTQYF
cdr3_nt: TGTGCCAGCAGCCTCGTCCGGGGAAGCACAGATACGCAGTATTTT

v_call: TRBV4-1
d_call: .
clone_size: few
j_call: TRBJ1-5
cdr3_aa: CASSQGPYGGNQPQHF
cdr3_nt: TGCGCCAGCAGCCAAGGGCCGTACGGGGGCAATCAGCCCCAGCATTTT

v_call: TRBV27
d_call: .
clone_size: .
j_call: TRBJ1-1
cdr3_aa: CASSGMGLRNTEAFF
cdr3_nt: TGTGCCAGCAGTGGGATGGGCCTTAGGAACACTGAAGCTTTCTTT

v_call: TRBV7-2
d_call: .
clone_size: .
j_call: TRBJ2-4
cdr3_aa: CASSLAAPGHIQYF
cdr3_nt: TGTGCCAGCAGCTTAGCGGCCCCGGGGCACATTCAGTACTTC

v_call: TRBV10-2
d_call: .
clone_size: .
j_call: TRBJ2-7
cdr3_aa: CASSEVTRGSYEQYF
cdr3_nt: TGCGCCAGCAGTGAGGTGACTAGGGGGAGTTACGAGCAGTACTTC

v_call: TRBV15
d_call: .
clone_size: .
j_call: TRBJ1-2
cdr3_aa: CATSRVPDGYTF
cdr3_nt: TGTGCCACCAGCAGAGTTCCAGACGGCTACACCTTC

v_call: TRBV7-9
d_call: .
clone_size: .
j_call: TRBJ1-2
cdr3_aa: CASSLGASVGYTF
cdr3_nt: TGTGCCAGCAGCTTAGGCGCGTCGGTTGGCTACACCTTC

v_call: TRBV29-1
d_call: .
clone_size: few
j_call: TRBJ1-1
cdr3_aa: CSVPGHMNTEAFF
cdr3_nt: TGCAGCGTGCCGGGACATATGAACACTGAAGCTTTCTTT

v_call: TRBV7-9
d_call: TRBD2
clone_size: .
j_call: TRBJ2-1
cdr3_aa: CASSSPREGYNEQFF
cdr3_nt: TGTGCCAGCAGCTCGCCGCGGGAGGGATACAATGAGCAGTTCTTC

v_call: TRBV7-3
d_call: TRBD2
clone_size: .
j_call: TRBJ2-1
cdr3_aa: CASSSPGLADIHNEQFF
cdr3_nt: TGTGCCAGCAGCTCCCCAGGACTAGCGGATATTCACAATGAGCAGTTCTTC

v_call: TRBV13
d_call: TRBD1
clone_size: .
j_call: TRBJ2-2
cdr3_aa: CASSKTGTGENTGELFF
cdr3_nt: TGTGCCAGCAGCAAGACCGGGACAGGAGAGAACACCGGGGAGCTGTTTTTT

v_call: TRBV7-9
d_call: TRBD1
clone_size: once
j_call: TRBJ2-3
cdr3_aa: CASSFRQGVTDTQYF
cdr3_nt: TGTGCCAGCAGCTTTAGACAGGGGGTCACAGATACGCAGTATTTT

v_call: TRBV25-1
d_call: .
clone_size: .
j_call: TRBJ2-7
cdr3_aa: CASSDGTETSYEQYF
cdr3_nt: TGTGCCAGCAGTGATGGGACCGAAACCTCCTACGAGCAGTACTTC

v_call: TRBV4-1
d_call: TRBD1
clone_size: .
j_call: TRBJ2-7
cdr3_aa: CASSQTGTGFLEQYF
cdr3_nt: TGCGCCAGCAGCCAAACCGGGACAGGGTTCCTCGAGCAGTACTTC

v_call: TRBV28
d_call: TRBD1
clone_size: .
j_call: TRBJ1-5
cdr3_aa: CASSLATGKPNQPQHF
cdr3_nt: TGTGCCAGCAGTTTAGCGACAGGGAAACCCAATCAGCCCCAGCATTTT

v_call: TRBV10-2
d_call: .
clone_size: once
j_call: TRBJ2-2
cdr3_aa: CASSFGFAGELFF
cdr3_nt: TGCGCCAGCAGTTTCGGGTTTGCCGGGGAGCTGTTTTTT

v_call: TRBV7-9
d_call: TRBD1
clone_size: .
j_call: TRBJ1-3
cdr3_aa: CASSTDRAGNTIYF
cdr3_nt: TGTGCCAGCAGCACGGACAGGGCTGGAAACACCATATATTTT

v_call: TRBV5-1
d_call: TRBD2
clone_size: .
j_call: TRBJ2-7
cdr3_aa: CASSPGRGVGPYEQYF
cdr3_nt: TGCGCCAGCAGCCCCGGACGGGGGGTAGGACCCTACGAGCAGTACTTC

v_call: TRBV2
d_call: TRBD2
clone_size: .
j_call: TRBJ2-5
cdr3_aa: CASSPLREGPMAQYF
cdr3_nt: TGTGCCAGCAGCCCTCTCCGGGAGGGCCCTATGGCCCAGTACTTC

v_call: TRBV5-1
d_call: TRBD2
clone_size: .
j_call: TRBJ2-1
cdr3_aa: CASSEGTQREVF
cdr3_nt: TGCGCCAGCAGCGAAGGGACGCAGCGGGAGGTCTTC

v_call: TRBV28
d_call: .
clone_size: .
j_call: TRBJ1-2
cdr3_aa: CASSPADSYGYTF
cdr3_nt: TGTGCCAGCAGTCCGGCAGACAGCTATGGCTACACCTTC

v_call: TRBV28
d_call: .
clone_size: .
j_call: TRBJ2-7
cdr3_aa: CASSLPLGSGPYEQYF
cdr3_nt: TGTGCCAGCAGCCTCCCCCTGGGTTCGGGACCCTACGAGCAGTACTTC

v_call: TRBV10-3
d_call: TRBD2
clone_size: .
j_call: TRBJ2-3
cdr3_aa: CAISDPPSGRVADTQYF
cdr3_nt: TGTGCCATCAGTGACCCGCCTAGCGGGAGGGTTGCAGATACGCAGTATTTT

v_call: TRBV11-2
d_call: TRBD2
clone_size: .
j_call: TRBJ2-1
cdr3_aa: CASSPLGGPGLGHNEQFF
cdr3_nt: TGTGCCAGCAGCCCCCTGGGAGGGCCGGGACTAGGGCACAATGAGCAGTTCTTC

v_call: TRBV11-3
d_call: TRBD2
clone_size: .
j_call: TRBJ2-2
cdr3_aa: CASSLGRAWTGELFF
cdr3_nt: TGTGCCAGCAGCCTCGGGAGGGCTTGGACCGGGGAGCTGTTTTTT

v_call: TRBV11-2
d_call: .
clone_size: .
j_call: TRBJ2-7
cdr3_aa: CASTWDGQPGRGPYEQYF
cdr3_nt: TGTGCCAGCACCTGGGATGGCCAGCCGGGCCGGGGGCCCTACGAGCAGTACTTC

v_call: TRBV6-6
d_call: .
clone_size: .
j_call: TRBJ2-7
cdr3_aa: CASSYSVGAAYEQYF
cdr3_nt: TGTGCCAGCAGTTACTCGGTAGGGGCGGCCTACGAGCAGTACTTC

v_call: TRBV10-3
d_call: TRBD2
clone_size: .
j_call: TRBJ2-2
cdr3_aa: CATMGLAGTNTGELFF
cdr3_nt: TGTGCCACCATGGGGCTAGCGGGGACGAACACCGGGGAGCTGTTTTTT

v_call: TRBV7-2
d_call: .
clone_size: .
j_call: TRBJ2-5
cdr3_aa: CASSLAAPQETQYF
cdr3_nt: TGTGCCAGCAGCTTAGCGGCACCACAAGAGACCCAGTACTTC

v_call: TRBV9
d_call: .
clone_size: .
j_call: TRBJ1-4
cdr3_aa: CASSVRGTTNEKLFF
cdr3_nt: TGTGCCAGCAGCGTCCGTGGGACAACTAATGAAAAACTGTTTTTT

v_call: TRBV27
d_call: .
clone_size: .
j_call: TRBJ2-1
cdr3_aa: CASSLSTASSYNEQFF
cdr3_nt: TGTGCCAGCAGTTTATCTACGGCTAGCTCCTACAATGAGCAGTTCTTC

v_call: TRBV6-1
d_call: .
clone_size: .
j_call: TRBJ2-7
cdr3_aa: CASLAPYEQYF
cdr3_nt: TGTGCCAGCTTAGCCCCTTACGAGCAGTACTTC

v_call: TRBV7-2
d_call: TRBD2
clone_size: .
j_call: TRBJ2-3
cdr3_aa: CASSPWTSGRSTDTQYF
cdr3_nt: TGTGCCAGCAGCCCTTGGACTAGCGGGCGTTCCACAGATACGCAGTATTTT

v_call: TRBV6-5
d_call: .
clone_size: .
j_call: TRBJ1-1
cdr3_aa: CASSYDAMGTEAFF
cdr3_nt: TGTGCCAGCAGTTACGACGCAATGGGCACTGAAGCTTTCTTT